This T cell receptor (beta chain) was identified in a study of T-cell memory formation after mild COVID-19. This clonotype appeared a few times. TCR alpha and TCR beta cDNA libraries carrying sample barcodes and UMIs were produced by 5'RACE using constant-segment primers. TCRdb passed the 5' RACE reads through MiXCR, listing each CDR3 protein once. Here the sample spans 540,000 or so distinct CDR3 sequences, 20% being singletons. The sample was PBMCs or a T cell subset sorted from them (not recorded which). This sequence originates from an adult woman who had mild COVID-19 (a few samples of this study predate the infection). Cell type and time point are not known.

Here the CDR3 reads CASSPIPLDGYTF. In DNA form, the CDR3 reads TGTGCCAGCTCACCTATTCCATTAGATGGCTACACCTTC. V is TRBV18 and J is TRBJ1-2; D gene ambiguous. V was cut by 3 bases and J by 6 bases, with 11 bases left in between. CDR1 is KGHSH, CDR2 LQKENI, per germline. This CDR3 is built from 13 residues.